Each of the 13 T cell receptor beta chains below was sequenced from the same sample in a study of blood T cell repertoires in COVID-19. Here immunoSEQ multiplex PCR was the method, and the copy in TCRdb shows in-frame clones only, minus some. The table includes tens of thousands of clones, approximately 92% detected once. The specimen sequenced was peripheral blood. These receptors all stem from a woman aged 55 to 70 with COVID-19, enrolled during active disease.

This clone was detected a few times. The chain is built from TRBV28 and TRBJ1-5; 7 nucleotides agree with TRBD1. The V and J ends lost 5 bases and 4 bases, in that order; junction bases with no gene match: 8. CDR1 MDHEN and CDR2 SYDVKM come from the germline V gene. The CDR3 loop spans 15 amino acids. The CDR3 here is CASSRRDSVNQPQHF. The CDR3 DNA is TGTGCCAGCAGTCGTCGGGACAGCGTAAATCAGCCCCAGCATTTT.

The chain's CDR3 is CASSHLGELSTDTQYF. The CDR3, as DNA: TGCGCCAGCAGTCATCTGGGCGAACTCAGCACAGATACGCAGTATTTT. The chain is built from TRBV4-3 and TRBJ2-3, with D unclear. CDR3 length: 16 residues. The germline gives CDR1 LGHNA, CDR2 YSLEER. The V and J ends lost 6 bases and 0 bases respectively, with 16 bases between them.

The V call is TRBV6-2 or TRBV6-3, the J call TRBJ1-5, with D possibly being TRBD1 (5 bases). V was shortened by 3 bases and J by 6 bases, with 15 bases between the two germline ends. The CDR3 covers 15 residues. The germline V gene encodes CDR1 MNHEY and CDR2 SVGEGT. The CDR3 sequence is CASSYRGLVGQPQHF. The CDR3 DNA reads TGTGCCAGCAGTTATAGGGGACTAGTGGGTCAGCCCCAGCATTTT.

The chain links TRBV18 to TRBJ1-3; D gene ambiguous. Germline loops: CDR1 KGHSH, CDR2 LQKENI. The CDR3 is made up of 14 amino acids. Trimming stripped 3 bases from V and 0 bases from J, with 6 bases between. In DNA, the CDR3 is TGTGCCAGCTCACCCGCGCACTCTGGAAACACCATATATTTT. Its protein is CASSPAHSGNTIYF.

The CDR3 sequence: CASSYFSRQGLQPQHF. The CDR3 DNA reads TGTGCCAGCAGTTATTTCTCGCGGCAGGGGCTTCAGCCCCAGCATTTT. The chain combines TRBV6-2 or TRBV6-3 with TRBJ1-5, with a weak D call TRBD1 (6 bases). The ends were cut back, 3 bases at V and 6 bases at J, with 18 bases in the middle. CDR1 and CDR2 from the germline V gene are MNHEY and SVGEGT. This CDR3 contains 16 residues.

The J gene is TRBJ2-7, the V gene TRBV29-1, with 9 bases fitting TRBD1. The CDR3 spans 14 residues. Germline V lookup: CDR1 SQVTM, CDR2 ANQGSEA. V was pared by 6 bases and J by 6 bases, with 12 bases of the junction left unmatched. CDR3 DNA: TGCAGCGTGCACGGGACAGGGCTAGAGTCCGAGCAGTACTTC. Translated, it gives CSVHGTGLESEQYF.

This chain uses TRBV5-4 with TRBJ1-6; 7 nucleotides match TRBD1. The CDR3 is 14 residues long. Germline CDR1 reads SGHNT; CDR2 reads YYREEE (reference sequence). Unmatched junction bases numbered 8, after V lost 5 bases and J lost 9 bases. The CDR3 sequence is CASRRQGPGSPLHF. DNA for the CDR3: TGTGCCAGCAGGCGACAGGGTCCGGGTTCACCCCTCCACTTT.

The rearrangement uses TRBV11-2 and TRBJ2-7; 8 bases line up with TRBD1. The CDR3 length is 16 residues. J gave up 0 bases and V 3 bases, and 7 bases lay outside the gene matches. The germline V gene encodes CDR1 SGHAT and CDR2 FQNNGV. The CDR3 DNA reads TGTGCCAGCAGCTTTCCCGGGACAGGCAGCTCCTACGAGCAGTACTTC. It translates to CASSFPGTGSSYEQYF.

The CDR3, as DNA: TGTGCCAGCAGCTTAGGGACAGGGGCCACCGGGGAGCTGTTTTTT. Amino acid sequence: CASSLGTGATGELFF. This chain joins TRBV11-2 and TRBJ2-2, with TRBD1 matching 9 bases. Per the germline V gene, CDR1 is SGHAT and CDR2 is FQNNGV. There are 15 residues in the CDR3. After removal of 1 base from V and 4 bases from J, the junction contained 1 base not matched to a gene.

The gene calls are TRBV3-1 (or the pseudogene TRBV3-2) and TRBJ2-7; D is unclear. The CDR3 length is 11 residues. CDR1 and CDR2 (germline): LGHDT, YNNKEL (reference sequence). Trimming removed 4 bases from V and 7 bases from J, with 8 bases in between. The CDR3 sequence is CASSRQFEQYF. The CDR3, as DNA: TGTGCCAGCAGCCGTCAGTTTGAGCAGTACTTC.

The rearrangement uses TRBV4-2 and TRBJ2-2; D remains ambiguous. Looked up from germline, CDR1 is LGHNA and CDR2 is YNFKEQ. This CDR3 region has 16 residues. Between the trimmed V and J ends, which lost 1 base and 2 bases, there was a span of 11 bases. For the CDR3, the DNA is TGTGCCAGCAGCCAAGGCCTAGTCCCTAACACCGGGGAGCTGTTTTTT. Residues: CASSQGLVPNTGELFF.

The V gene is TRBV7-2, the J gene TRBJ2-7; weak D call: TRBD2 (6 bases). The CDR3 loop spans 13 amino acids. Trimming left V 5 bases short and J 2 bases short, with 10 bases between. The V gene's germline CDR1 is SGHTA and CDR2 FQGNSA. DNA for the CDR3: TGTGCCAGCAGCCCTCCGGGGGCCTACGAGCAGTACTTC. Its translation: CASSPPGAYEQYF.

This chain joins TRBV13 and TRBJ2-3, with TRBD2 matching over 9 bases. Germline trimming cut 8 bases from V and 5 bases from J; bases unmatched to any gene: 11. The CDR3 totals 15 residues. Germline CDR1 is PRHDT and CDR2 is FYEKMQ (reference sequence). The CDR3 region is CASARREGRKDTQYF. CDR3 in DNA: TGTGCCAGCGCCCGGCGGGAGGGCCGGAAAGATACGCAGTATTTT. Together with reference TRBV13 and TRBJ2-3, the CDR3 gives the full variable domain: AAGVIQSPRHLIKEKRETATLKCYPIPRHDTVYWYQQGPGQDPQFLISFYEKMQSDKGSIPDRFSAQQFSDYHSELNMSSLELGDSALYFCASARREGRKDTQYFGPGTRLTVL.